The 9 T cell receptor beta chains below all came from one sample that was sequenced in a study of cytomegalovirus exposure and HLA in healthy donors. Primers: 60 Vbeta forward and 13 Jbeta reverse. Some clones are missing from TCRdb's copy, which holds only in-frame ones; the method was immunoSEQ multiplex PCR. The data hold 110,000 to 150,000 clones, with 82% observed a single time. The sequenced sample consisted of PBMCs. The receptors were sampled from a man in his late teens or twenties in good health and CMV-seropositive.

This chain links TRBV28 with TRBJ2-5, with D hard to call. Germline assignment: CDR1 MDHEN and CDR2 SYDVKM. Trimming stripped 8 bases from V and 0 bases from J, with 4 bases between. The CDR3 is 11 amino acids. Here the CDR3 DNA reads TGTGCCAGCCGGGACCAAGAGACCCAGTACTTC. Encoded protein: CASRDQETQYF.

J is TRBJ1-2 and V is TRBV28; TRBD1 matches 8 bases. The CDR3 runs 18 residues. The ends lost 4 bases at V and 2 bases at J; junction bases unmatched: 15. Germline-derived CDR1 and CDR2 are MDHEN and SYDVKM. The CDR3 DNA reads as TGTGCCAGCAGTTCTCCTCAATTTACAGGGGGTCCGAACTATGGCTACACCTTC. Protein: CASSSPQFTGGPNYGYTF.

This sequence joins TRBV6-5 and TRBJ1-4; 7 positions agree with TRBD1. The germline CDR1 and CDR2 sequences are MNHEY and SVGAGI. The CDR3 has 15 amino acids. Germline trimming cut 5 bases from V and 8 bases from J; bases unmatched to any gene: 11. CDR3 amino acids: CASSQRQGAMEKLFF. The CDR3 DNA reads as TGTGCCAGCAGTCAGAGACAGGGAGCAATGGAAAAACTGTTTTTT.

CDR3 protein: CASSLIRFGQPQHF. The CDR3 region has the DNA TGTGCCAGCAGTTTAATCCGGTTCGGGCAGCCCCAGCATTTT. The rearrangement joins TRBV27 to TRBJ1-5; unclear D gene. Germline-derived CDR1 and CDR2 are MNHEY and SMNVEV (reference sequence). The CDR3 has 14 amino acids. Deletions cut 2 bases from V and 7 bases from J, with 12 bases between.

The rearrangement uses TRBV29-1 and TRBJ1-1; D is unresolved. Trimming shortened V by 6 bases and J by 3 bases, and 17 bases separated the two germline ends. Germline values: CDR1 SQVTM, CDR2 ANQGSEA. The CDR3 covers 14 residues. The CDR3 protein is CSVAGQRLDTEAFF. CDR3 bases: TGCAGCGTCGCGGGCCAGAGGTTAGACACTGAAGCTTTCTTT.

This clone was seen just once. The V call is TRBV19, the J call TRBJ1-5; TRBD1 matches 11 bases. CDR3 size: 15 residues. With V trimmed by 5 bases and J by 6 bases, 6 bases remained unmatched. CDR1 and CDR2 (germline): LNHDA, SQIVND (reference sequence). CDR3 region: CASSFPGTGGQPQHF. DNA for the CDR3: TGTGCCAGTAGTTTCCCCGGGACAGGGGGTCAGCCCCAGCATTTT.

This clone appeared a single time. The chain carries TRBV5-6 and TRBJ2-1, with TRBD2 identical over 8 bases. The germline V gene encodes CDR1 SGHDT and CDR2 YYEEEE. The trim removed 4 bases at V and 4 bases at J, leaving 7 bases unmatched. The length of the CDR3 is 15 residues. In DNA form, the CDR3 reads TGTGCCAGCAGCCACCTAGCGGGTCGTTACAATGAGCAGTTCTTC. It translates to CASSHLAGRYNEQFF.

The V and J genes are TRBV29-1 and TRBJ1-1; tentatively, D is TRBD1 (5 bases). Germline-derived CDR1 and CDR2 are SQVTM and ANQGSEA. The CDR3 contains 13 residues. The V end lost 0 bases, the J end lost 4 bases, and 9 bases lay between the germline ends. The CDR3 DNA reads TGCAGCGTTGAAGATCTCGGGGGCACTGAAGCTTTCTTT. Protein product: CSVEDLGGTEAFF.

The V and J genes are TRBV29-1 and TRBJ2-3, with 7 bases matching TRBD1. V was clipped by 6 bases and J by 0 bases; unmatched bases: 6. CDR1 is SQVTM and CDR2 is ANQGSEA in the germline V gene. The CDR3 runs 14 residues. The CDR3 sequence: CSVQQGHSTDTQYF. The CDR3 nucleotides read TGCAGCGTCCAACAGGGGCATAGCACAGATACGCAGTATTTT.